The clone carrying this T cell receptor (beta chain) was observed many times. Its specificity is not known. This sample was taken from a study of identical twins. Study-level findings and limits: Monozygotic twin pairs showed more out-of-frame TCR alpha sharing than models estimated.

Trimming left V 5 bases short and J 0 bases short, with 14 bases between. Germline CDR1 SGHTA, CDR2 FQGNSA. The CDR3 runs to 16 residues. It was template switching that added a universal primer site, and there were unique molecular identifiers on the cDNA. From the 5' RACE reads, TCRdb called clonotypes with MiXCR, one entry per CDR3 protein. The sample consists of hundreds of thousands of distinct CDR3 sequences, 8.5% to 9.5% of them appearing once. A further study also used this sample, focusing on yellow fever vaccine responses in identical twins.

Material for sequencing was PBMCs. The chain combines TRBV7-2 with TRBJ1-5; maybe TRBD1 (5 bases). This sequence was found in a woman aged 18-35 years in good health. The CDR3: CASSAGTVYSNQPQHF. CDR3 in DNA: TGTGCCAGCAGCGCCGGGACGGTGTATAGCAATCAGCCCCAGCATTTT.